The clone carrying this T cell receptor beta chain was detected many times. The CDR3 totals 16 residues. Per germline, CDR1 SGHRS and CDR2 YFSETQ. With 4 bases clipped from V and 0 bases from J, the junction kept 9 bases outside the gene matches. Time point in this sample: pre-sensitization, week 0. The treatment here: therapeutic diphenylcyclopropenone sensitization with weekly scalp DPC. Patch tests were applied only after blood draws. The source of the sample is a study of human T cells and chemical hapten exposure. TCRdb re-called the RACE reads with MiXCR, one entry per CDR3 protein. Of around 350,000 distinct CDR3 sequences listed, around 5.5% were seen once; the top ten hold under 9.5%.

The material sequenced was whole blood, taken in connection with sensitization to the hapten diphenylcyclopropenone (DPC). The source is a woman younger than 30 with alopecia areata. Some clones in this sample may be carry-over from other donors' samples. The genes are TRBV5-1 and TRBJ2-5; 7 nucleotides agree with TRBD1. CDR3 bases: TGCGCCAGCAGCGGAACCGGGACAGCGTACCAAGAGACCCAGTACTTC. Protein: CASSGTGTAYQETQYF. The whole variable domain, filled in from reference TRBV5-1 and TRBJ2-5, reads KAGVTQTPRYLIKTRGQQVTLSCSPISGHRSVSWYQQTPGQGLQFLFEYFSETQRNKGNFPGRFSGRQFSNSRSEMNVSTLELGDSALYLCASSGTGTAYQETQYFGPGTRLLVL.